The rows below give T cell receptor beta chains drawn from one sample of a study of T cells in Graves' hyperthyroidism and ophthalmopathy. TCRdb fed the multiplex PCR reads into MiXCR, producing one record per CDR3 protein. The table has roughly 380,000 distinct CDR3 sequences, approximately 19% seen once. Sample: blood. These receptors were collected from a woman between 18 and 30 years old with Graves' hyperthyroidism. Each CDR3 is given with its conserved first and last residue. D genes are given only for firm matches. Clone size is not always given. Where it is, it says once, few, many or a class for expanded clones.

j_call d_call v_call clone_size cdr3_aa cdr3_nt
TRBJ1-5 - TRBV12-3/TRBV12-4 few CASSLILSQPQHF TGTGCCAGCAGTTTAATACTCTCTCAGCCCCAGCATTTT
TRBJ2-5 TRBD2 TRBV2 many CASSEDASGGETQYF TGTGCCAGCAGTGAAGATGCTAGCGGGGGGGAGACCCAGTACTTC
TRBJ2-2 - TRBV12-3/TRBV12-4 many CASRLLTGELFF TGTGCCAGCAGACTGCTAACCGGGGAGCTGTTTTTT
TRBJ2-5 TRBD2 TRBV18 many CASSRTSRGETQYF TGTGCCAGCTCACGGACTAGCAGGGGAGAGACCCAGTACTTC
TRBJ2-5 TRBD1 TRBV6-1 - CASFSRGLQETQYF TGTGCCAGTTTTTCCAGGGGGCTCCAAGAGACCCAGTACTTC
TRBJ2-6 - TRBV27 many CASSIVSSGANVLTF TGTGCCAGCAGTATAGTTTCTTCTGGGGCCAACGTCCTGACTTTC
TRBJ1-3 - TRBV2 many CASSDLREGGNTIYF TGTGCCAGCAGTGACCTGAGGGAAGGTGGAAACACCATATATTTT
TRBJ2-2 TRBD2 TRBV12-3/TRBV12-4 few CASSPSLGGAAAGELFF TGTGCCAGCAGCCCTTCCCTCGGGGGGGCGGCGGCCGGGGAGCTGTTTTTT
TRBJ1-1 TRBD1 TRBV12-3/TRBV12-4 - CASSRDRGPWDTEAFF TGTGCCAGCTCACGAGACAGGGGCCCGTGGGACACTGAAGCTTTCTTT
TRBJ2-5 - TRBV12-3/TRBV12-4 - CASRGRGRISETQYF TGTGCCAGCAGGGGTCGGGGGCGAATTTCAGAGACCCAGTACTTC
TRBJ2-7 - TRBV20-1 few CSIPAGGRSYEQYF TGCAGCATACCAGCGGGCGGTCGCTCCTACGAGCAGTACTTC
TRBJ1-5 TRBD1 TRBV12-3/TRBV12-4 many CASSLRDRGYSNQPQHF TGTGCCAGCAGTTTACGGGACAGGGGGTATAGCAATCAGCCCCAGCATTTT
TRBJ1-2 - TRBV25-1 many CASSEGRETYGYTF TGTGCCAGCAGTGAAGGGCGGGAAACCTATGGCTACACCTTC
TRBJ2-5 - TRBV20-1 many CSATGQETQYF TGCAGTGCTACGGGCCAAGAGACCCAGTACTTC
TRBJ2-5 - TRBV9 - CASSVGAGQETKYF TGTGCCAGCAGCGTCGGGGCGGGCCAAGAGACCAAGTACTTC
TRBJ1-1 TRBD1 TRBV12-3/TRBV12-4 - CASSPRTGLEAFF TGTGCCAGCAGTCCGCGGACAGGTTTGGAAGCTTTCTTT
TRBJ2-2 TRBD1 TRBV5-1 few CASSLGGTGPTGELFF TGCGCCAGCAGCTTGGGCGGGACAGGCCCCACCGGGGAGCTGTTTTTT
TRBJ1-1 - TRBV6-1 - CASSEAWTARSFF TGTGCCAGCAGTGAAGCCTGGACAGCGCGATCTTTCTTT
TRBJ2-5 TRBD1 TRBV6-4 many CASSKYSGTGGRGETQYF TGTGCCAGCAGCAAATATTCCGGGACAGGGGGCCGTGGAGAGACCCAGTACTTC
TRBJ2-5 - TRBV6-1 many CASKGTQETQYF TGTGCCAGCAAGGGAACGCAAGAGACCCAGTACTTC
TRBJ2-5 - TRBV20-1 many CSARIGWQETQYF TGCAGTGCTAGAATTGGGTGGCAAGAGACCCAGTACTTC
TRBJ1-2 - TRBV19 many CATESRVSNYGYTF TGTGCCACCGAGTCCAGGGTTTCTAACTATGGCTACACCTTC
TRBJ2-2 - TRBV6-2/TRBV6-3 - CASSPQGLSGSGELFF TGTGCCAGCAGCCCCCAGGGTCTAAGCGGGTCCGGGGAGCTGTTTTTT
TRBJ2-5 - TRBV4-1 - CASSRFWELKQETQYF TGCGCCAGCAGCAGATTCTGGGAGCTGAAACAAGAGACCCAGTACTTC
TRBJ2-7 - TRBV7-8 many CASSQIRGKDEQYF TGTGCCAGCAGCCAGATTCGGGGGAAGGACGAGCAGTACTTC
TRBJ2-7 - TRBV6-1 - CASSTMTAPSYEQYF TGTGCCAGCAGTACAATGACTGCACCGTCCTACGAGCAGTACTTC
TRBJ1-1 TRBD1 TRBV6-5 many CASSSYRGEAFF TGTGCCAGCAGTTCCTACAGGGGCGAAGCTTTCTTT
TRBJ2-7 - TRBV20-1 many CSATPTPGAGFTSYEQYF TGCAGTGCCACCCCTACCCCAGGGGCAGGGTTCACCTCCTACGAGCAGTACTTC
TRBJ1-2 - TRBV13 many CASSRPGHSKGGYTF TGTGCCAGCAGCCGCCCGGGACATTCTAAAGGTGGCTACACCTTC
TRBJ1-5 - TRBV12-3/TRBV12-4 - CASSFRAGNQPQHF TGTGCCAGCAGTTTCCGGGCGGGCAATCAGCCCCAGCATTTT
TRBJ1-5 - TRBV28 many CASSFSPSDIRSNQPQHF TGTGCCAGCAGTTTTAGTCCATCAGACATCCGGAGCAATCAGCCCCAGCATTTT
TRBJ1-1 - TRBV2 - CASRGGRVVTEAFF TGTGCCAGCAGAGGGGGGCGAGTTGTCACTGAAGCTTTCTTT
TRBJ1-2 TRBD1 TRBV6-2/TRBV6-3 - CASSVDRVGGYTF TGTGCCAGCAGTGTCGACAGGGTCGGTGGCTACACCTTC
TRBJ1-6 - TRBV30 many CAWSTIGLSPLHF TGTGCCTGGAGCACGATAGGGTTGTCACCCCTCCACTTT
TRBJ2-7 TRBD1 TRBV6-5 - CASSYRGADRGDEQYF TGTGCCAGCAGTTACCGGGGGGCGGACAGGGGAGACGAGCAGTACTTC
TRBJ1-2 TRBD1 TRBV12-3/TRBV12-4 many CATRGPDYGYTF TGTGCCACCAGGGGGCCGGACTATGGCTACACCTTC
TRBJ2-5 - TRBV6-1 many CASRDGPRGGETQYF TGTGCCAGCAGGGACGGACCTAGGGGCGGCGAGACCCAGTACTTC
TRBJ2-7 - TRBV20-1 - CSATRGRGVEQYF TGCAGTGCTACCAGAGGTAGGGGCGTCGAGCAGTACTTC
TRBJ1-1 - TRBV20-1 many CSARNTEAFF TGCAGTGCACGGAACACTGAAGCTTTCTTT
TRBJ2-5 - TRBV9 many CASGEAETQYF TGTGCCAGCGGGGAAGCGGAGACCCAGTACTTC
TRBJ2-7 TRBD1 TRBV6-1 many CASSEALGTGSYEQYF TGTGCCAGCAGTGAAGCGCTAGGGACAGGTTCCTACGAGCAGTACTTC
TRBJ2-2 TRBD1 TRBV6-1 once CASIGTGRTGELFF TGTGCCAGCATCGGGACAGGGCGGACCGGGGAGCTGTTTTTT
TRBJ1-5 TRBD1 TRBV20-1 many CSASDRGDQPQHF TGCAGTGCTAGTGACAGGGGAGATCAGCCCCAGCATTTT
TRBJ1-5 - TRBV20-1 - CSARDLGTDSPGNQPQHF TGCAGTGCTAGAGATTTAGGGACCGATTCACCTGGAAATCAGCCCCAGCATTTT
TRBJ2-4 TRBD2 TRBV28 - CASARLAGASVGFFLAKNIQYF TGTGCCAGCGCGCGGCTAGCGGGGGCGTCGGTGGGGTTTTTTCTAGCCAAAAACATTCAGTACTTC
TRBJ1-3 TRBD1 TRBV30 few CAWSRTGRSGNTIYF TGTGCCTGGAGTCGGACAGGGCGCTCTGGAAACACCATATATTTT
TRBJ1-1 - TRBV3-1 - CASSQDRDMNTEAFF TGTGCCAGCAGCCAAGATAGGGACATGAACACTGAAGCTTTCTTT
TRBJ2-5 TRBD1 TRBV20-1 few CSARDGTGEIETQYF TGCAGTGCTAGAGATGGGACAGGGGAAATAGAGACCCAGTACTTC
TRBJ1-2 TRBD1 TRBV6-1 - CASSLGTGGGYGYTF TGTGCCAGCAGTCTCGGGACAGGGGGTGGCTATGGCTACACCTTC
TRBJ1-3 - TRBV12-3/TRBV12-4 many CASSTPTLSGNTIYF TGTGCCAGCAGTACTCCGACTCTTTCTGGAAACACCATATATTTT
TRBJ2-5 - TRBV6-1 many CASSRSRLEDGGETQYF TGTGCCAGCAGCCGTTCTCGACTAGAAGACGGCGGTGAAACCCAGTACTTC